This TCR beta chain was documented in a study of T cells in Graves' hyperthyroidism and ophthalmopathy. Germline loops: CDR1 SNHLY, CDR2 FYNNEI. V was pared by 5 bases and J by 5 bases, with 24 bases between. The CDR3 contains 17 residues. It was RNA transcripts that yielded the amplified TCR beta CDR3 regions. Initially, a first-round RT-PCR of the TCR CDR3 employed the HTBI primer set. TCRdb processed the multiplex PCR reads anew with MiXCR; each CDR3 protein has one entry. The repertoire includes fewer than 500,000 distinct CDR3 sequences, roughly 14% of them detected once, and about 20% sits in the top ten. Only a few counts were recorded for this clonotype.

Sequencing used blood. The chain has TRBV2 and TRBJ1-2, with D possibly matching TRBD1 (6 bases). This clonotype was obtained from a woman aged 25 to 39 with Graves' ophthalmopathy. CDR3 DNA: TGTGCCAGCAGTCAACAGGGACGCATTTTTAGTTCTTATGGCTACACCTTC. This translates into CASSQQGRIFSSYGYTF.